This T cell receptor (beta chain) was identified in a study of T cell repertoires in cytomegalovirus infection. Study-wide context: Selected CMV epitopes included recently identified HLA-C-restricted ones as well as well-studied HLA-B-restricted ones. Indicated by public TCR beta signatures were CMV infection and matching HLA type. Study-level results: The response measured ex vivo was dominated by TCR beta clonotypes (HLA-C-restricted and CMV-specific). Individuals carrying CMV plus the relevant HLA were identified by cumulative frequency of public TCR beta families.

The V gene lost 2 bases and the J gene lost 5 bases, with 14 bases spanning the gap. This CDR3 is built from 15 residues. In germline, CDR1 is SGHNT, CDR2 YYREEE (reference sequence). MiXCR, run by TCRdb on the reads, gives a single entry per CDR3 protein. The data contain roughly 920,000 distinct CDR3 sequences, 31% of them singletons. Concerning this clonotype: As yet, its antigen is unknown.

This specimen consisted of cultured CD8+ T cells from PBMCs, obtained from culture after CMV antigen stimulation. This rearrangement joins TRBV5-4 to TRBJ1-5, with D perhaps TRBD1 (6 bases). This TCR was sampled from a human donor in good health (CMV status not recorded). Some clones in this sample may be carry-over from other donors' samples. The CDR3 bases are TGTGCCAGCAGCTTAAGGGACAACCCTTATCAGCCCCAGCATTTT. It translates to CASSLRDNPYQPQHF.